Presented here are 30 T cell receptor beta chains from one specimen sequenced in a study of patients and donors after allogeneic stem cell transplantation. TCRdb redid the calling of the RT-PCR reads with MiXCR, one entry per CDR3 protein. The table includes over 150,000 distinct CDR3 sequences, around 41% detected once. Sequenced material: blood, either unsorted or a sorted T cell fraction (not recorded which). Source of these receptors: a human donor who was either an allogeneic HSCT recipient or a stem cell or donor lymphocyte infusion donor (not recorded which). It is not recorded whose cells these are; they may come from a transplant donor.

V gene TRBV20-1 combines with J gene TRBJ1-5, with D unclear. Germline CDR1 is DFQATT and CDR2 is SNEGSKA (reference sequence). V lost 3 bases, J lost 4 bases, and 7 bases lay in between. There are 12 residues in the CDR3. CDR3 residues: CSASPANQPQHF. For the CDR3, the DNA is TGCAGTGCTAGTCCGGCAAATCAGCCCCAGCATTTT.

Of note for this clonotype: The final CDR3 position lacks the conserved phenylalanine or tryptophan, pointing to a likely read error. The CDR3 loop reads CASSFDRGNTEAFL. The CDR3 DNA is TGTGCCAGTAGTTTCGACAGGGGGAACACTGAAGCTTTCCTT. This chain links TRBV19 with TRBJ1-1, with 8 positions matching TRBD1. CDR1 and CDR2 (germline): LNHDA, SQIVND (reference sequence). The CDR3 length is 14 residues. V lost 5 bases, J lost 1 base, and 3 bases stayed unmatched.

This clonotype has only a few counts. V gene TRBV24-1 combines with J gene TRBJ1-1; D uncertain. The CDR3 sequence is 12 residues long. Germline V gene sequence: CDR1 KGHDR, CDR2 SFDVKD. V lost 3 bases and J lost 6, with 7 bases in between. CDR3 sequence reads: CATSDRASEAFF. The CDR3 nucleotides read TGTGCCACCAGTGATCGGGCTTCTGAAGCTTTCTTT.

This clonotype was observed a few times. The chain combines TRBV30 with TRBJ1-2, with a weak D call TRBD1 (6 bases). Germline V lookup: CDR1 GTSNPN, CDR2 SVGIG (reference sequence). This CDR3 has 12 amino acids. V shed 5 bases and J shed 4 bases, with 11 bases lying between them. As DNA, the CDR3 is TGTGCCTGGGAAGGGGGACCCTATGGCTACACCTTC. Protein sequence: CAWEGGPYGYTF.

This clonotype turned up a few times. The chain combines TRBV20-1 with TRBJ2-1; 8 bases map to TRBD2. The length of the CDR3 is 15 residues. Per germline, CDR1 DFQATT and CDR2 SNEGSKA (reference sequence). Trimming cost V 1 base and J 6 bases; bases outside gene matches: 8. CDR3 sequence (DNA): TGCAGTGCTAGAGGTGGGGCTAGCGGGTTCAATGAGCAGTTCTTC. Translation gives CSARGGASGFNEQFF.

This clonotype was seen only a few times. The CDR3 sequence is CASSSLGQAKTGYEQYF. CDR3 in DNA: TGTGCCAGCAGTTCCCTTGGACAGGCTAAGACCGGCTACGAGCAGTACTTC. The genes are TRBV6-2 or TRBV6-3 and TRBJ2-7, with TRBD1 matching over 7 bases. Germline V lookup: CDR1 MNHEY, CDR2 SVGEGT. The CDR3 loop spans 17 amino acids. V gave up 4 bases and J gave up 3 bases; unmatched junction bases: 15.

The gene calls are TRBV12-3 or TRBV12-4 and TRBJ1-1; 8 nucleotides agree with TRBD1. The CDR3 length is 13 residues. Unmatched junction bases numbered 3, after V lost 3 bases and J lost 6 bases. CDR3 nucleotides: TGTGCCAGCAGTTTGACAGGGGCATCTGAAGCTTTCTTT. Translation gives CASSLTGASEAFF.

The chain is built from TRBV7-2 and TRBJ2-5; D is perhaps TRBD2 (5 bases). The CDR3 is 14 residues long. The germline V and J ends were trimmed by 5 bases and 5 bases, with 15 bases remaining between them. From germline, CDR1 is SGHTA and CDR2 FQGNSA. As DNA, the CDR3 is TGTGCCAGCAGCCCGAGGGTGGGCTGGGAGACCCAGTACTTC. This codes for CASSPRVGWETQYF. The complete variable domain, with remaining parts taken from reference TRBV7-2 and TRBJ2-5, reads GAGVSQSPSNKVTEKGKDVELRCDPISGHTALYWYRQSLGQGLEFLIYFQGNSAPDKSGLPSDRFSAERTGGSVSTLTIQRTQQEDSAVYLCASSPRVGWETQYFGPGTRLLVL.

There are a few counts of this clonotype. V usage is TRBV2 and J usage is TRBJ2-1; perhaps TRBD2 as D (5 bases). Per germline, CDR1 SNHLY and CDR2 FYNNEI. The CDR3 extends over 13 amino acids. The ends were cut back, 6 bases at V and 8 bases at J, with 14 bases in the middle. The DNA for the CDR3 is TGTGCCAGCAGCCGGACTGCCCCCCATGAGCAGTTCTTC. Protein product: CASSRTAPHEQFF.

The chain combines TRBV29-1 with TRBJ1-1; TRBD1 aligns across 7 bases. Trimming took 6 bases from V and 3 from J; bases not matched to a gene: 13. Germline V CDR1 and CDR2: SQVTM, ANQGSEA. This CDR3 has 15 residues. The CDR3 region is CSVERGPAADTEAFF. The CDR3 DNA reads as TGCAGCGTAGAGAGGGGGCCTGCAGCGGACACTGAAGCTTTCTTT.

This clonotype showed up just a few times. The chain couples TRBV3-1 to TRBJ1-5; TRBD1 agrees at 8 bases. This CDR3 has 19 residues. V gave up 0 bases and J gave up 2 bases; unmatched junction bases: 12. Germline assignment: CDR1 LGHDT and CDR2 YNNKEL (reference sequence). CDR3 residues: CASSQEFLQGASRNQPQHF. CDR3 sequence (DNA): TGTGCCAGCAGCCAAGAATTTTTGCAGGGGGCGTCTCGCAATCAGCCCCAGCATTTT.

This clonotype was observed a few times. The chain carries TRBV12-3 or TRBV12-4 and TRBJ1-2; D is undetermined. Trimming took off 5 bases at V and 4 bases at J, with 8 bases between the two ends. The CDR3 extends over 12 amino acids. The CDR3 sequence is CASSNGIYGYTF. CDR3 DNA sequence: TGTGCCAGCAGTAACGGGATCTATGGCTACACCTTC.

The CDR3 bases are TGTGCCAGCAGCCAACTGGACGGGGAGACCCAGTACTTC. Translating it yields CASSQLDGETQYF. This chain connects TRBV7-8 to TRBJ2-5; no clear D gene. Germline V gene sequence: CDR1 SGHVS, CDR2 FQNEAQ. CDR3 length: 13 amino acids. Trimming stripped 5 bases from V and 5 bases from J, with 12 bases between.

There are many counts of this clonotype. This chain uses TRBV5-6 with TRBJ1-4; D not resolved. V lost 0 bases, J lost 4 bases, and 1 base lay in between. CDR1 and CDR2 (germline): SGHDT, YYEEEE. The CDR3 runs 12 residues. The CDR3 region is CASSLGNEKLFF. Written as DNA, the CDR3 is TGTGCCAGCAGCTTGGGTAATGAAAAACTGTTTTTT.

The chain combines TRBV5-1 with TRBJ2-3, with 8 bases fitting TRBD2. CDR3 length: 14 residues. CDR1 is SGHRS, CDR2 YFSETQ, per germline. The junction had 5 bases not matched to a gene; V was cut back by 3 bases and J by 5 bases. CDR3 coding DNA: TGCGCCAGCAGCTCCTTAGCGGGGAGAGATACGCAGTATTTT. As protein: CASSSLAGRDTQYF.

A few counts support this clonotype. V and J are TRBV7-9 and TRBJ1-1; D is perhaps TRBD1 (6 bases). This CDR3 region has 14 residues. Trimming stripped 5 bases from V and 7 bases from J, with 17 bases between. Germline loops: CDR1 SEHNR, CDR2 FQNEAQ (reference sequence). The chain's CDR3 is CASSPGTTGLEAFF. In nucleotides, the CDR3 is TGTGCCAGCAGCCCTGGGACAACGGGACTTGAAGCTTTCTTT.

V gene TRBV20-1 combines with J gene TRBJ2-3; 8 bases match TRBD2. Germline loops: CDR1 DFQATT, CDR2 SNEGSKA (reference sequence). V lost 3 bases and J lost 7; bases outside the gene matches: 18. CDR3 length equals 17 residues. The CDR3 here is CSASQDGLAGIRNTQYF. CDR3 coding DNA: TGCAGTGCTAGCCAGGACGGCTTAGCGGGGATCCGAAATACGCAGTATTTT.

This clonotype was counted between two and nine times. This chain joins TRBV3-1 and TRBJ2-3; 9 nucleotides line up with TRBD2. Germline values: CDR1 LGHDT, CDR2 YNNKEL (reference sequence). The CDR3 is made up of 15 amino acids. Unmatched junction bases numbered 1, after V lost 1 base and J lost 2 bases. CDR3 DNA sequence: TGTGCCAGCAGCCAAGGACTAGCGGTCACAGATACGCAGTATTTT. Its protein product is CASSQGLAVTDTQYF.

V is TRBV12-3 or TRBV12-4 and J is TRBJ1-4; D is undetermined. Trimming cost V 6 bases and J 11 bases, with 19 bases left between them. CDR3 length: 14 residues. The CDR3 is CASRRLDLSGKLFF. In DNA form, the CDR3 reads TGTGCCAGCAGGAGATTGGACCTGTCGGGGAAACTGTTTTTT.

This clonotype appeared a few times. This chain uses TRBV20-1 with TRBJ2-1; a possible D gene is TRBD2 (6 bases). V lost 6 bases and J lost 13, with 16 bases in between. This CDR3 has 11 residues. Germline V gene sequence: CDR1 DFQATT, CDR2 SNEGSKA (reference sequence). The CDR3 protein is CSAAPPGLQFF. CDR3 DNA: TGCAGTGCAGCCCCCCCGGGACTTCAGTTCTTC.

This clonotype occurred a few times. This chain uses TRBV12-5 with TRBJ1-2; TRBD1 is a possible D gene (6 bases). CDR1 and CDR2 from the germline V gene are LGHNT and FRNRAP. V gave up 6 bases and J gave up 0 bases, with 11 bases separating them. The CDR3 covers 14 residues. Written as DNA, the CDR3 is TGTGCTAGTGGCCTTCAGGGGACTAACTATGGCTACACCTTC. Translated: CASGLQGTNYGYTF. The full variable domain, completed using reference TRBV12-5 and TRBJ1-2, is DARVTQTPRHKVTEMGQEVTMRCQPILGHNTVFWYRQTMMQGLELLAYFRNRAPLDDSGMPKDRFSAEMPDATLATLKIQPSEPRDSAVYFCASGLQGTNYGYTFGSGTRLTVV.

This clonotype was detected many times. The chain recombines TRBV2 with TRBJ1-4; maybe TRBD1 (5 bases). V shed 7 bases and J shed 2 bases, with 8 bases lying between them. The CDR3 length is 13 residues. The germline CDR1 and CDR2 sequences are SNHLY and FYNNEI. The CDR3 DNA reads as TGTGCCAGCAATCAGGGCACTAATGAAAAACTGTTTTTT. Translating it yields CASNQGTNEKLFF.

This clonotype occurred a few times. The chain uses TRBV15 and TRBJ1-2; D unresolved. V lost 5 bases and J 0 bases, leaving 19 bases between the germline ends. Per germline, CDR1 LNHNV and CDR2 YYDKDF (reference sequence). The CDR3 sequence is 17 residues long. The CDR3, as DNA: TGTGCCACCAGCCACCTGGGTAGGGAAAACGCTAACTATGGCTACACCTTC. It yields the protein CATSHLGRENANYGYTF. Based on the CDR3 plus reference TRBV15 and TRBJ1-2, the full variable domain is DAMVIQNPRYQVTQFGKPVTLSCSQTLNHNVMYWYQQKSSQAPKLLFHYYDKDFNNEADTPDNFQSRRPNTSFCFLDIRSPGLGDTAMYLCATSHLGRENANYGYTFGSGTRLTVV.

The V gene is TRBV7-2, the J gene TRBJ2-3; TRBD2 agrees at 7 bases. The CDR3 is 12 amino acids. V lost 1 base, J lost 9 bases, and 1 base stayed unmatched. CDR1 and CDR2 (germline): SGHTA, FQGNSA. The CDR3 is CASSLGGGTQYF. The DNA for the CDR3 is TGTGCCAGCAGCTTAGGGGGGGGAACGCAGTATTTT. The entire variable domain, with the rest obtained from reference TRBV7-2 and TRBJ2-3, is as follows: GAGVSQSPSNKVTEKGKDVELRCDPISGHTALYWYRQSLGQGLEFLIYFQGNSAPDKSGLPSDRFSAERTGGSVSTLTIQRTQQEDSAVYLCASSLGGGTQYFGPGTRLTVL.

The gene calls are TRBV20-1 and TRBJ1-1; maybe TRBD1 (5 bases). V was trimmed by 3 bases and J by 6 bases, leaving 5 bases between them. Germline CDR1 DFQATT, CDR2 SNEGSKA (reference sequence). This CDR3 is 10 amino acids long. DNA of the CDR3: TGCAGTGCTAGGGGACCTGAAGCTTTCTTT. Translated, it gives CSARGPEAFF.

The V and J genes are TRBV6-6 and TRBJ1-1; tentatively, D is TRBD1 (6 bases). V was cut by 10 bases and J by 1 base, with 19 bases left in between. This CDR3 comprises 15 residues. The germline CDR1 and CDR2 sequences are MNHNY and SVGAGI (reference sequence). The CDR3 region is CATEERGVSNTEAFF. CDR3 bases: TGTGCCACCGAAGAAAGGGGGGTCTCGAACACTGAAGCTTTCTTT.

A few counts support this clonotype. This chain joins TRBV12-3 or TRBV12-4 and TRBJ2-1; D might be TRBD2 (7 bases). There are 14 residues in the CDR3. V shed 2 bases and J shed 8 bases, with 13 bases lying between them. CDR3 region: CASSLRGRADEQFF. The CDR3 region has the DNA TGTGCCAGCAGTTTAAGGGGGAGGGCGGATGAGCAGTTCTTC.

V and J are TRBV4-3 and TRBJ1-4; 10 bases line up with TRBD1. CDR1 is LGHNA and CDR2 is YSLEER in the germline V gene. The CDR3 covers 16 residues. The V segment lost 2 bases and the J segment 7 bases; nucleotides outside the gene matches: 7. In DNA form, the CDR3 reads TGCGCCAGCAGCCAACAGTCGGGGACAGGGGCTGAAAAACTGTTTTTT. It is translated as CASSQQSGTGAEKLFF.

This clonotype was counted only a few times. The chain recombines TRBV15 with TRBJ1-2, with D possibly matching TRBD1 (5 bases). The germline V gene has CDR1 LNHNV and CDR2 YYDKDF (reference sequence). V was pared by 10 bases and J by 12 bases, with 18 bases between. There are 11 residues in the CDR3. The CDR3 here is CAIKGSGDHTF. CDR3 sequence (DNA): TGTGCCATCAAGGGAAGTGGGGACCACACCTTC.

The gene calls are TRBV7-2 and TRBJ1-1; 7 nucleotides align to TRBD1. The CDR3 length is 12 residues. CDR1 is SGHTA and CDR2 is FQGNSA in the germline V gene. V shed 5 bases and J 9 bases; nucleotides not matched to a gene: 6. Here the CDR3 DNA reads TGTGCCAGCAGCATCGGGACAGATCAAGCTTTCTTT. Protein: CASSIGTDQAFF.